One sample yielded the 8 T cell receptor beta chains listed below, sequenced in a study of blood T cell repertoires in COVID-19. Produced via immunoSEQ multiplex PCR; TCRdb's table is partial and in-frame only. The sample has around 130,000 clones, roughly 82% seen once; the top ten hold over 10%. Material for sequencing was peripheral blood. The source is a human donor in a cohort sampled during active COVID-19.

This sequence joins TRBV9 and TRBJ2-3, with D perhaps matching TRBD2 (5 bases). Germline CDR1 SGDLS, CDR2 YYNGEE. Trimming pared 3 bases from V and 6 bases from J, leaving 11 bases between. The CDR3 sequence is 13 residues long. CDR3 loop: CASSAGLGDTQYF. CDR3 DNA sequence: TGTGCCAGCAGCGCGGGGTTGGGGGATACGCAGTATTTT.

The V and J genes are TRBV5-6 and TRBJ2-2; TRBD1 aligns across 9 bases. Germline V CDR1 and CDR2: SGHDT, YYEEEE. This CDR3 region has 16 residues. V shed 4 bases, J shed 1 base, and the junction held 5 bases outside the gene matches. Written as DNA, the CDR3 is TGTGCCAGCAGCCGGGACAGGGCCCTGAACACCGGGGAGCTGTTTTTT. This encodes CASSRDRALNTGELFF.

This clone occurred a few times. The CDR3 loop reads CATGTGSYEQYF. The CDR3 DNA follows: TGCGCCACCGGAACAGGGTCCTACGAGCAGTACTTC. The genes are TRBV10-1 and TRBJ2-7; TRBD1 might be the D (6 bases). The CDR3 covers 12 residues. In germline, CDR1 is WNHNN, CDR2 SYGVQD (reference sequence). Trimming shortened V by 10 bases and J by 1 base, and 11 bases separated the two germline ends.

V is TRBV9 and J is TRBJ2-5; tentatively, D is TRBD2 (6 bases). The germline CDR1 and CDR2 sequences are SGDLS and YYNGEE. Trimming left V 3 bases short and J 5 bases short, with 17 bases between. This CDR3 is 15 amino acids long. The CDR3 loop is CASSAMGLGMETQYF. The CDR3 DNA reads as TGTGCCAGCAGCGCGATGGGACTGGGGATGGAGACCCAGTACTTC. Full variable domain (outside the CDR3, taken from reference TRBV9 and TRBJ2-5): DSGVTQTPKHLITATGQRVTLRCSPRSGDLSVYWYQQSLDQGLQFLIQYYNGEERAKGNILERFSAQQFPDLHSELNLSSLELGDSALYFCASSAMGLGMETQYFGPGTRLLVL.

The chain has TRBV6-4 and TRBJ2-5, with D possibly TRBD2 on 7 matching bases. The CDR3 loop spans 16 amino acids. Trimming took 8 bases from V and 4 from J, leaving 23 bases between them. CDR1 MRHNA and CDR2 SNTAGT come from the germline V gene. CDR3 DNA sequence: TGTGCCAGCCCCCCCGCGGGGGCCCCGACAAGAGAGACCCAGTACTTC. As protein: CASPPAGAPTRETQYF.

The chain uses TRBV5-6 and TRBJ1-2; weak D call: TRBD1 (6 bases). CDR3 length equals 14 residues. Per germline, CDR1 SGHDT and CDR2 YYEEEE. V lost 4 bases to trimming and J lost 2 bases, with 12 bases between them. The CDR3 coding sequence is TGTGCCAGCAGCCGCCGGCAGGGGAACTATGGCTACACCTTC. Translation gives CASSRRQGNYGYTF.

V usage is TRBV10-2 and J usage is TRBJ1-2; 8 bases agree with TRBD1. The length of the CDR3 is 15 residues. Trimming at V came to 0 bases and at J to 4 bases, leaving 4 bases not matched to a gene. Germline lookup yields CDR1 WSHSY and CDR2 SAAADI. This CDR3 is CASSESPGGGYGYTF. As DNA, the CDR3 is TGCGCCAGCAGTGAGTCCCCAGGGGGCGGCTATGGCTACACCTTC.

This clone was seen once. The chain employs TRBV5-4 and TRBJ1-4; the D gene is possibly TRBD1 (6 bases). The CDR3 contains 15 residues. Per the germline V gene, CDR1 is SGHNT and CDR2 is YYREEE (reference sequence). Trimming stripped 2 bases from V and 7 bases from J, with 15 bases between. CDR3 in amino acids: CASSFGREGGEKLFF. The DNA of the CDR3 is TGTGCCAGCAGCTTCGGCAGGGAAGGGGGTGAAAAACTGTTTTTT.